This T cell receptor (beta chain) was sequenced for a study of shared clonotypes between healthy human individuals. Findings and caveats of the study: Sorted-subset sequencing, rarefaction showed, was incomplete despite large depth. Sharing across a few donors was seen in 4% to 6.5% of naive CD4 clonotypes.

The CDR3 is 18 amino acids. V gave up 4 bases and J gave up 7 bases; unmatched junction bases: 14. Germline V gene sequence: CDR1 SEHNR, CDR2 FQNEAQ (reference sequence). Terminally differentiated effector memory CD45RA+ cells were left out of the naive CD8 fraction, which was CD45RO-negative and positively selected for CCR7. Remarks on this clone: What it binds is unknown.

Clones were sequenced by immunoSEQ multiplex PCR, and TCRdb holds only the in-frame ones, with some missing. In the table there are around 2,000,000 clones, about 95% of which are singletons. The V and J genes are TRBV7-9 and TRBJ1-4; TRBD1 agrees at 11 bases. The sequence was obtained from a man in his late teens or twenties in good health. Input material: naive CD8+ T cells sorted from blood. CDR3 region: CASSSSPGTGGIGEKLFF. The CDR3 DNA reads TGTGCCAGCAGCTCCTCTCCCGGGACAGGGGGAATCGGTGAAAAACTGTTTTTT.